The present T cell receptor (beta chain) was sequenced within a study of neurological immune-mediated disorders. Points from the study as a whole: No CDR3 amino acid sequences recurred among expanded clones across subjects, suggesting private repertoires in all groups.

TCRdb re-called the 5' RACE reads with MiXCR, one entry per CDR3 protein. This sample has around 79,000 distinct CDR3 sequences; around 14% occur once, and the top ten carry under 7%. Unsorted libraries were prepared from 2 million PBMCs held at -80 C. CDR3 length equals 11 residues. The ends were cut back, 6 bases at V and 4 bases at J, with 7 bases in the middle. Germline V gene lookup returns CDR1 DFQATT and CDR2 SNEGSKA (reference sequence). This clonotype was picked up many times. Its antigen is unknown. The source is a woman in her 50s in good health. The chain uses TRBV20-1 and TRBJ1-5; D is possibly TRBD1 (5 bases). The source material was PBMCs. The CDR3 spells CSAQGNQPQHF. The CDR3 DNA sequence: TGCAGTGCCCAGGGAAATCAGCCCCAGCATTTT.